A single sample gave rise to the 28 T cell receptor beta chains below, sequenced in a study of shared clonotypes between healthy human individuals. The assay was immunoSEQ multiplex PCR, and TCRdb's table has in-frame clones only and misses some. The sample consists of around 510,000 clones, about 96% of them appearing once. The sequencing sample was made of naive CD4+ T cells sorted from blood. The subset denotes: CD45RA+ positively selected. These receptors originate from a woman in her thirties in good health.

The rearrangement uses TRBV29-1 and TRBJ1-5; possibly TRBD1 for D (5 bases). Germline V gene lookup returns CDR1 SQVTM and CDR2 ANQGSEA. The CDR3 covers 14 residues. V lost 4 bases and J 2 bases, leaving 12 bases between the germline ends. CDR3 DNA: TGCAGCGTTGCCGGGGGTGACGGCAATCAGCCCCAGCATTTT. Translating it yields CSVAGGDGNQPQHF.

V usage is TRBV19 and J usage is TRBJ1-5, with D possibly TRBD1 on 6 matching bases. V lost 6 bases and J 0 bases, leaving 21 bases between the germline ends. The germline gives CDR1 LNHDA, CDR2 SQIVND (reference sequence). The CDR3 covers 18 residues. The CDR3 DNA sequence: TGTGCCAGTAGCACTACCGCCGGGACACAACATAGCAATCAGCCCCAGCATTTT. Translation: CASSTTAGTQHSNQPQHF.

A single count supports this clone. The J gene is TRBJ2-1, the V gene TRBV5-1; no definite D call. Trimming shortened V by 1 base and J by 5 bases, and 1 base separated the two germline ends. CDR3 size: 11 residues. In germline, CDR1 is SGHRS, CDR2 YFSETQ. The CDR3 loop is CASSLHNEQFF. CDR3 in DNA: TGCGCCAGCAGCTTGCACAATGAGCAGTTCTTC.

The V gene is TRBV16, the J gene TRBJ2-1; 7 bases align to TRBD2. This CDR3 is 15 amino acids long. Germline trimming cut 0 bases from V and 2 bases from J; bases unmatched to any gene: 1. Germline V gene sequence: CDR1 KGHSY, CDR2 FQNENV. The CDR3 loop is CASSQSGGAYNEQFF. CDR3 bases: TGTGCCAGCAGCCAATCTGGGGGGGCCTACAATGAGCAGTTCTTC.

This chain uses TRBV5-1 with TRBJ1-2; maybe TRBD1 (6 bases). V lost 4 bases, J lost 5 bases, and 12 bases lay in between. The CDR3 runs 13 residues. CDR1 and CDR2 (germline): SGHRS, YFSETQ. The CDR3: CASSPGDRYGYTF. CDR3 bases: TGCGCCAGCAGCCCAGGGGATAGGTATGGCTACACCTTC.

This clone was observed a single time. The CDR3 protein is CASSETSSYEQYF. The CDR3 DNA sequence: TGTGCCAGCAGCGAGACTAGCTCCTACGAGCAGTACTTC. The chain links TRBV5-4 to TRBJ2-7; D might be TRBD2 (6 bases). The CDR3 runs 13 residues. Germline V gives CDR1 SGHNT, CDR2 YYREEE (reference sequence). The V gene lost 4 bases and the J gene lost 0 bases, with 8 bases spanning the gap.

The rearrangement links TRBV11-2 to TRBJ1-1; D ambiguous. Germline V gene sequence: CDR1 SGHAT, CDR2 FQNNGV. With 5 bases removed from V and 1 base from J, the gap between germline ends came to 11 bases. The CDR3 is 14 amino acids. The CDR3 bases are TGTGCCAGCAGCATACCGGCCCCGAACACTGAAGCTTTCTTT. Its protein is CASSIPAPNTEAFF. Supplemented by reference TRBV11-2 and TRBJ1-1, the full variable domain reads EAGVAQSPRYKIIEKRQSVAFWCNPISGHATLYWYQQILGQGPKLLIQFQNNGVVDDSQLPKDRFSAERLKGVDSTLKIQPAKLEDSAVYLCASSIPAPNTEAFFGQGTRLTVV.

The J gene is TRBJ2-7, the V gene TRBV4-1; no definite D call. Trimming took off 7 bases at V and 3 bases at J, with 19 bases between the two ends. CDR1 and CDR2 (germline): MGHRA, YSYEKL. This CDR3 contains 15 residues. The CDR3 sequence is CASNYGPAKVYEQYF. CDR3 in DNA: TGCGCCAGCAATTATGGACCAGCCAAGGTCTACGAGCAGTACTTC.

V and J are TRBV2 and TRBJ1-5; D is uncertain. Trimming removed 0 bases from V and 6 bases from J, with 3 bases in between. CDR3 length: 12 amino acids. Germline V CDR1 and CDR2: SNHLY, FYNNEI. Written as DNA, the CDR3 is TGTGCCAGCAGTGAAGCAACTCAGCCCCAGCATTTT. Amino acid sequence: CASSEATQPQHF.

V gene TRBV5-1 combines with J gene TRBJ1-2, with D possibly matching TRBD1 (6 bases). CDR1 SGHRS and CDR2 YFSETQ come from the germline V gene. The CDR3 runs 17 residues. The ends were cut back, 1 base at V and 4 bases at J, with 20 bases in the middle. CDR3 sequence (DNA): TGCGCCAGCAGCTTGCTGGTAGGGGGAAAACCAGGCTATGGCTACACCTTC. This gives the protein CASSLLVGGKPGYGYTF.

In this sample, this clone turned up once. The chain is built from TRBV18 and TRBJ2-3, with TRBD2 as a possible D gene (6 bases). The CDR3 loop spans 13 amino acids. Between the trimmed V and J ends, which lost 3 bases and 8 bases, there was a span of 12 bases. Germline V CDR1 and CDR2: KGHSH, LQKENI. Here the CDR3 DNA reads TGTGCCAGCTCACCTCCTAGCGACTTTACGCAGTATTTT. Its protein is CASSPPSDFTQYF.

The CDR3 reads CASSLSAMTGWSEKLFF. CDR3 DNA sequence: TGTGCCAGCAGTTTATCGGCGATGACAGGGTGGTCTGAAAAACTGTTTTTT. The rearrangement uses TRBV27 and TRBJ1-4; TRBD1 matches at 7 bases. CDR3 size: 17 residues. The J segment lost 7 bases and the V segment lost 0 bases, leaving 11 bases of the junction unmatched. The germline V gene encodes CDR1 MNHEY and CDR2 SMNVEV (reference sequence).

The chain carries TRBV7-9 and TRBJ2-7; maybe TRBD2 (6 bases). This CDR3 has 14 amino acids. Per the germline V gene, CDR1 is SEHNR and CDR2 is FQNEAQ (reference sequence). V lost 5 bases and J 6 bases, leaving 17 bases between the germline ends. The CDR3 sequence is CASSHRTGAGEQYF. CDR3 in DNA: TGTGCCAGCAGCCACCGAACGGGAGCGGGCGAGCAGTACTTC.

CDR3: CASSLGPQHEQYF. The CDR3 coding sequence is TGCGCCAGCAGCTTGGGTCCCCAACACGAGCAGTACTTC. The rearrangement joins TRBV5-1 to TRBJ2-5; D call uncertain. Near its end, the DNA agrees better with TRBJ2-7, so the J call may be wrong. Germline loops: CDR1 SGHRS, CDR2 YFSETQ. This CDR3 is 13 amino acids long.

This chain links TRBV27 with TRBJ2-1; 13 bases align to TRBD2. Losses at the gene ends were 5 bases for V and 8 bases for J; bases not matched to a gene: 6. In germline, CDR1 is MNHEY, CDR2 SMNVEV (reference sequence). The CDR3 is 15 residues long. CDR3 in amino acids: CASSVGLAGIDEQFF. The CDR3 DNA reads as TGTGCCAGCAGTGTGGGACTAGCGGGAATTGATGAGCAGTTCTTC.

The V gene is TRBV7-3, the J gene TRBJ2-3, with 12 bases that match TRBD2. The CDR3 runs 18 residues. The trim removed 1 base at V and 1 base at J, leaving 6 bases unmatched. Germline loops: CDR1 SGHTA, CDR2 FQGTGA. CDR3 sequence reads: CASSLKGLAGAGTDTQYF. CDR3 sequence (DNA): TGTGCCAGCAGCTTAAAGGGACTAGCGGGTGCGGGCACAGATACGCAGTATTTT.

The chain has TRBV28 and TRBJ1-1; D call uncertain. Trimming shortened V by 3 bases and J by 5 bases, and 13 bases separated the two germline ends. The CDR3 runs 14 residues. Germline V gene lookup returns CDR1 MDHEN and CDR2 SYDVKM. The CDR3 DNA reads TGTGCCAGCAGTTTGGAGTTCAGGAGGACTGAAGCTTTCTTT. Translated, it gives CASSLEFRRTEAFF.

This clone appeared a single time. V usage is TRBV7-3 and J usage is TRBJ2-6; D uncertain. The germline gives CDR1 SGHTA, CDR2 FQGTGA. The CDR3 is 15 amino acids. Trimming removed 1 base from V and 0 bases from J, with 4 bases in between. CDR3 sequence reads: CASSLSSSGANVLTF. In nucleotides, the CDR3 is TGTGCCAGCAGCTTAAGTTCCTCTGGGGCCAACGTCCTGACTTTC.

Here the CDR3 reads CAWSVFGSNQPQHF. CDR3 coding DNA: TGTGCCTGGAGTGTATTCGGGAGCAATCAGCCCCAGCATTTT. The chain uses TRBV30 and TRBJ1-5, with unresolved D. The V gene's germline CDR1 is GTSNPN and CDR2 SVGIG (reference sequence). The CDR3 contains 14 residues. The germline V and J ends were trimmed by 0 bases and 1 base, with 7 bases remaining between them.

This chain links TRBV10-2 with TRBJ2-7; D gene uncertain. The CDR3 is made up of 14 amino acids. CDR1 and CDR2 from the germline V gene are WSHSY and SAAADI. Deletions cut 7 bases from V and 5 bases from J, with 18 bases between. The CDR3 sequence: CASTTSVLAHEQYF. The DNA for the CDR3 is TGCGCCAGCACCACCTCGGTGTTAGCTCACGAGCAGTACTTC.

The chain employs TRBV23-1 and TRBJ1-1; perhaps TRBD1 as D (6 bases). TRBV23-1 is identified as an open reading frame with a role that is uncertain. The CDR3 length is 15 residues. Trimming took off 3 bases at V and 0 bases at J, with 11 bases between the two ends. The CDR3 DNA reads TGCGCCAGCAGTCACAGGACAGAGCTGAACACTGAAGCTTTCTTT. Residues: CASSHRTELNTEAFF.

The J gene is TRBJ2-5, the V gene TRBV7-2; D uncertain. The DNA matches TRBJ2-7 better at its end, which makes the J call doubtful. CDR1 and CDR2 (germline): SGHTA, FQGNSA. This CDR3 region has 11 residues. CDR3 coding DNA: TGTGCCAGCAGCTTAGAATACGAGCAGTACTTC. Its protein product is CASSLEYEQYF.

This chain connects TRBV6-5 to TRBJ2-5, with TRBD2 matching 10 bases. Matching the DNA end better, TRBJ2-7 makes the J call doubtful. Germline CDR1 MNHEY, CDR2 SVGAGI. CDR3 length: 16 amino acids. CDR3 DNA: TGTGCCAGCAGTTACGGGGCCCTAGCGGGGGACTACGAGCAGTACTTC. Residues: CASSYGALAGDYEQYF.

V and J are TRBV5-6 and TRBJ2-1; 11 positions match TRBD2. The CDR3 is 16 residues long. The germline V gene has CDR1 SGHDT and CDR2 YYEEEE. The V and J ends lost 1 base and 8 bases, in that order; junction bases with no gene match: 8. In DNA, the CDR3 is TGTGCCAGCAGCTTGCTAGCGGGAGGTTCGCGGGATGAGCAGTTCTTC. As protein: CASSLLAGGSRDEQFF.

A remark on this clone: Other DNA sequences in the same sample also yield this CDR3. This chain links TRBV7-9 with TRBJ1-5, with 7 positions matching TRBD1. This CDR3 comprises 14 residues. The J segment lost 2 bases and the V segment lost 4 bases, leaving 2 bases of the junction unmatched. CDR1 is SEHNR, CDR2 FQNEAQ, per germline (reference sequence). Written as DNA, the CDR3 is TGTGCCAGCAGCTCCGACAGGGGCAATCAGCCCCAGCATTTT. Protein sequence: CASSSDRGNQPQHF.

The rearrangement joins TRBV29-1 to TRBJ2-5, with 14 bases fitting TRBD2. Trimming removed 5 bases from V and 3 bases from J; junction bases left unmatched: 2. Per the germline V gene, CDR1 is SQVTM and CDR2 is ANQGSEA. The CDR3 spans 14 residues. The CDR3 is CSVRGLAGEETQYF. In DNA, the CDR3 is TGCAGCGTTCGGGGACTAGCGGGAGAAGAGACCCAGTACTTC.

The CDR3 sequence: CASSLFGTEDYEQYF. The DNA for the CDR3 is TGTGCCAGCAGTTTATTCGGGACAGAAGACTACGAGCAGTACTTC. The rearrangement links TRBV28 to TRBJ2-7; TRBD1 aligns across 7 bases. V lost 1 base, J lost 3 bases, and 6 bases stayed unmatched. CDR1 and CDR2 from the germline V gene are MDHEN and SYDVKM. The CDR3 is 15 residues long.

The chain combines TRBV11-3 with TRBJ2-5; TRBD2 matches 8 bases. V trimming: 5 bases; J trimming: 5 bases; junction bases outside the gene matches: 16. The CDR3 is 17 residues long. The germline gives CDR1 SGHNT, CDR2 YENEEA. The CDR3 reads CASSAGTRRPNGETQYF. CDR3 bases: TGTGCCAGCAGCGCCGGGACTAGACGTCCCAATGGGGAGACCCAGTACTTC.